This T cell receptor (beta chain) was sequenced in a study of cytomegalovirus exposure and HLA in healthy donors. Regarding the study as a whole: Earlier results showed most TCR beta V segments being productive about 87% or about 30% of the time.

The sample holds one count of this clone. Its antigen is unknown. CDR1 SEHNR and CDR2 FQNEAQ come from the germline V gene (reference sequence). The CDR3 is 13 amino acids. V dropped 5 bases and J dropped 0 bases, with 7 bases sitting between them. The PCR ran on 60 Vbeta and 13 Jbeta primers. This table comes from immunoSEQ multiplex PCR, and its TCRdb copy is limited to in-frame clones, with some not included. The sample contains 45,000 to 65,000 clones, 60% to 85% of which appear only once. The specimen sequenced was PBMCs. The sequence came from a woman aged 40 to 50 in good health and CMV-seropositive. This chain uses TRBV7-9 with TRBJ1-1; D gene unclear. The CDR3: CASSPYMNTEAFF. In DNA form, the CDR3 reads TGTGCCAGCAGCCCTTATATGAACACTGAAGCTTTCTTT. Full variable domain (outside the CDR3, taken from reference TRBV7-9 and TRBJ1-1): DTGVSQNPRHKITKRGQNVTFRCDPISEHNRLYWYRQTLGQGPEFLTYFQNEAQLEKSRLLSDRFSAERPKGSFSTLEIQRTEQGDSAMYLCASSPYMNTEAFFGQGTRLTVV.